A single sample gave rise to the 11 T cell receptor beta chains below, sequenced in a study of T-cell reconstitution after alpha-beta-depleted transplantation in children. Unique molecular identifiers were incorporated into the prepared TCRbeta library. TCRdb itself ran the PCR reads through MiXCR, one entry per CDR3 protein. The sample records 350,000 to 500,000 distinct CDR3 sequences, around 46% being singletons. The sample in question was PBMCs, obtained before TCRalphabeta/CD19-depleted stem cell transplant. These receptors were taken from a girl aged 2 to 10 with aplastic anemia, due to receive a stem cell transplant.

This chain links TRBV4-1 with TRBJ1-5, with 7 bases fitting TRBD1. The CDR3 length is 17 residues. Per germline, CDR1 MGHRA and CDR2 YSYEKL. V trimming: 1 base; J trimming: 4 bases; junction bases outside the gene matches: 10. The CDR3 coding sequence is TGCGCCAGCAGCCAAGTCCTCACAGGGGTCAGAAATCAGCCCCAGCATTTT. Protein: CASSQVLTGVRNQPQHF.

V is TRBV29-1 and J is TRBJ1-2; no reliable D call. The ends were cut back, 4 bases at V and 8 bases at J, with 11 bases in the middle. The CDR3 consists of 11 residues. Germline CDR1 reads SQVTM; CDR2 reads ANQGSEA. The CDR3 coding sequence is TGCAGCGTTGCACAGCGAACCGGCTACACCTTC. Translating gives CSVAQRTGYTF.

J is TRBJ2-2 and V is TRBV29-1; TRBD2 aligns across 7 bases. This CDR3 has 13 amino acids. Unmatched junction bases numbered 6, after V lost 7 bases and J lost 4 bases. CDR1 is SQVTM, CDR2 ANQGSEA, per germline. The CDR3 DNA sequence: TGCAGCGGGGGGGAGGGTCGCACCGGGGAGCTGTTTTTT. Residues: CSGGEGRTGELFF.

The rearrangement links TRBV5-1 to TRBJ1-6, with D possibly TRBD1 on 5 matching bases. The CDR3 consists of 17 residues. Trimming stripped 5 bases from V and 0 bases from J, with 15 bases between. CDR1 and CDR2 (germline): SGHRS, YFSETQ. The chain's CDR3 is CASSLGRQSSYNSPLHF. DNA for the CDR3: TGCGCCAGCAGTCTGGGACGTCAGAGCTCCTATAATTCACCCCTCCACTTT.

This chain uses TRBV6-1 with TRBJ2-1; 10 bases align to TRBD2. This CDR3 has 16 amino acids. Per the germline V gene, CDR1 is MNHNS and CDR2 is SASEGT. With 6 bases clipped from V and 2 bases from J, the junction kept 7 bases outside the gene matches. CDR3 amino acids: CASRRTSGYAYNEQFF. In nucleotides, the CDR3 is TGTGCCAGCAGACGGACTAGCGGATATGCCTACAATGAGCAGTTCTTC.

V and J are TRBV6-5 and TRBJ2-3, with 7 bases matching TRBD2. The V and J ends lost 2 bases and 5 bases, in that order; junction bases with no gene match: 10. Germline values: CDR1 MNHEY, CDR2 SVGAGI. The length of the CDR3 is 16 residues. CDR3 sequence: CASSYRVGAGVDTQYF. In nucleotides, the CDR3 is TGTGCCAGCAGTTACCGCGTCGGGGCGGGAGTAGATACGCAGTATTTT.

J is TRBJ2-1 and V is TRBV7-6; 8 nucleotides align to TRBD2. Per germline, CDR1 SGHVS and CDR2 FNYEAQ. This CDR3 has 17 amino acids. Trimming took 2 bases from V and 0 from J; bases not matched to a gene: 6. The CDR3 region has the DNA TGTGCCAGCAGCTTAAAACCGGCGGGGGGCTCCTACAATGAGCAGTTCTTC. It specifies CASSLKPAGGSYNEQFF.

This clonotype was observed many times. J is TRBJ2-7 and V is TRBV5-5; D tentatively reads TRBD1 or TRBD2 (5 bases each). Trimming cost V 3 bases and J 2 bases, with 6 bases left between them. The germline gives CDR1 SGHKS, CDR2 YYEKEE (reference sequence). This CDR3 spans 12 amino acids. DNA for the CDR3: TGTGCCAGCAGCTGGGACGCCTACGAGCAGTACTTC. Its translation is CASSWDAYEQYF.

This clonotype was found once. The rearrangement joins TRBV20-1 to TRBJ2-1, with a possible D match to TRBD2 (5 bases). The V gene's germline CDR1 is DFQATT and CDR2 SNEGSKA (reference sequence). This CDR3 contains 14 residues. The V end was cut by 4 bases, the J end by 9 bases, with 19 bases between. The CDR3 DNA is TGCAGTGCTATTATTCCCGACTACAACACTGAGCAGTTCTTC. Translating gives CSAIIPDYNTEQFF.

There are many counts of this clonotype. The rearrangement joins TRBV11-2 to TRBJ1-1, with no clear D. The ends were cut back, 0 bases at V and 4 bases at J, with 18 bases in the middle. This CDR3 region has 17 residues. CDR1 is SGHAT and CDR2 is FQNNGV in the germline V gene. The CDR3 DNA reads as TGTGCCAGCAGCTTAGAAGGCCCCTTTACGAGATTCACTGAAGCTTTCTTT. Encoded protein: CASSLEGPFTRFTEAFF.

In this sample, this clonotype turned up a few times. This chain uses TRBV11-1 with TRBJ2-1; no clear D gene. CDR1 and CDR2 (germline): SGHAT, FQDESV (reference sequence). V was pared by 4 bases and J by 5 bases, with 15 bases between. The CDR3 consists of 15 residues. The CDR3 here is CASSSRLTVHNEQFF. The DNA of the CDR3 is TGTGCCAGCAGCTCGCGGCTAACCGTTCACAATGAGCAGTTCTTC. Based on the CDR3 plus reference TRBV11-1 and TRBJ2-1, the full variable domain is EAEVAQSPRYKITEKSQAVAFWCDPISGHATLYWYRQILGQGPELLVQFQDESVVDDSQLPKDRFSAERLKGVDSTLKIQPAELGDSAMYLCASSSRLTVHNEQFFGPGTRLTVL.